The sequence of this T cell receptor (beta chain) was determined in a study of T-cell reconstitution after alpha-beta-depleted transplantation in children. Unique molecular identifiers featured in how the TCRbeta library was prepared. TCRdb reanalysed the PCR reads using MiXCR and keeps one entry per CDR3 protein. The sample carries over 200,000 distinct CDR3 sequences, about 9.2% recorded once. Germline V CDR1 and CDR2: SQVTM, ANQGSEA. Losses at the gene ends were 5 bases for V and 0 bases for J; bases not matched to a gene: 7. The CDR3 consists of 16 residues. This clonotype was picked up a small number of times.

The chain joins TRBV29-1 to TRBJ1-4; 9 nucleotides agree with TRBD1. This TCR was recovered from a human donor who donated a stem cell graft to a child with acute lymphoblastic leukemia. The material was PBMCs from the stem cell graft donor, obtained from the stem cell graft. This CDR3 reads CSVTGTGSPTNEKLFF. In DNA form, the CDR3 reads TGCAGCGTTACCGGGACAGGGAGCCCAACTAATGAAAAACTGTTTTTT. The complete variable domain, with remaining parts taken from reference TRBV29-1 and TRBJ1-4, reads SAVISQKPSRDICQRGTSLTIQCQVDSQVTMMFWYRQQPGQSLTLIATANQGSEATYESGFVIDKFPISRPNLTFSTLTVSNMSPEDSSIYLCSVTGTGSPTNEKLFFGSGTQLSVL.